The 22 T cell receptor beta chains presented below share a single source sample, sequenced in a study of blood T cell repertoires in COVID-19. The data were produced by immunoSEQ multiplex PCR, yet TCRdb's version contains in-frame clones alone and is incomplete. The sample yields 100,000 to 150,000 clones, around 76% seen once. Source material: peripheral blood. Every receptor here comes from an elderly man with COVID-19, enrolled during active disease.

The table lists this clone with a count of one. The chain has TRBV11-2 and TRBJ1-2, with a weak D call TRBD1 (5 bases). This CDR3 contains 14 residues. Trimming took 5 bases from V and 3 from J, leaving 13 bases between them. Looked up from germline, CDR1 is SGHAT and CDR2 is FQNNGV. CDR3 coding DNA: TGTGCCAGCAGCCCCCAGGGTAACGACTATGGCTACACCTTC. Its translation is CASSPQGNDYGYTF. Looking up the rest from reference TRBV11-2 and TRBJ1-2 gives the full variable domain: EAGVAQSPRYKIIEKRQSVAFWCNPISGHATLYWYQQILGQGPKLLIQFQNNGVVDDSQLPKDRFSAERLKGVDSTLKIQPAKLEDSAVYLCASSPQGNDYGYTFGSGTRLTVV.

This sequence joins TRBV15 and TRBJ2-1; 7 bases are a match to TRBD2. Germline V gene data show CDR1 as LNHNV and CDR2 as YYDKDF (reference sequence). J lost 7 bases, V lost 1 base, and 10 bases had no gene match. This CDR3 is built from 16 residues. The CDR3 bases are TGTGCCACCAGCAGAGCGCGGAGCGGGGCCAGGAATGAGCAGTTCTTC. Amino acids: CATSRARSGARNEQFF.

V and J are TRBV5-1 and TRBJ2-3, with TRBD2 identical over 9 bases. From germline, CDR1 is SGHRS and CDR2 YFSETQ. The length of the CDR3 is 17 residues. Losses at the gene ends were 3 bases for V and 0 bases for J; bases not matched to a gene: 8. The CDR3 protein is CASSSESGRISTDTQYF. In nucleotides, the CDR3 is TGCGCCAGCAGCTCCGAGAGCGGGAGGATAAGCACAGATACGCAGTATTTT.

The rearrangement links TRBV5-1 to TRBJ1-6; no clear D gene. CDR3 size: 14 residues. CDR1 and CDR2 (germline): SGHRS, YFSETQ. V was shortened by 0 bases and J by 4 bases, with 5 bases between the two germline ends. CDR3 nucleotide sequence: TGCGCCAGCAGCTTGGAACAGTATAATTCACCCCTCCACTTT. It translates to CASSLEQYNSPLHF.

V and J are TRBV7-9 and TRBJ1-1; possible D gene TRBD1, 6 bases. CDR3 length: 13 residues. Trimming left V 1 base short and J 3 bases short, with 6 bases between. Germline CDR1 SEHNR, CDR2 FQNEAQ (reference sequence). The CDR3: CASSLGTDTEAFF. The CDR3 region has the DNA TGTGCCAGCAGCTTAGGGACAGACACTGAAGCTTTCTTT. The entire variable domain, with the rest obtained from reference TRBV7-9 and TRBJ1-1, is as follows: DTGVSQNPRHKITKRGQNVTFRCDPISEHNRLYWYRQTLGQGPEFLTYFQNEAQLEKSRLLSDRFSAERPKGSFSTLEIQRTEQGDSAMYLCASSLGTDTEAFFGQGTRLTVV.

The rearrangement uses TRBV5-5 and TRBJ1-2; D gene uncertain. The CDR3 runs 13 residues. Trimming cost V 0 bases and J 3 bases, with 6 bases left between them. Looked up from germline, CDR1 is SGHKS and CDR2 is YYEKEE (reference sequence). CDR3 nucleotides: TGTGCCAGCAGCTTGGCAGGTGACTATGGCTACACCTTC. Its protein is CASSLAGDYGYTF.

The chain carries TRBV28 and TRBJ1-3; D is unclear. The CDR3 contains 14 residues. The V end was cut by 3 bases, the J end by 0 bases, with 6 bases between. Germline CDR1 is MDHEN and CDR2 is SYDVKM. Written as DNA, the CDR3 is TGTGCCAGCAGTTTCGACAACTCTGGAAACACCATATATTTT. The encoded protein is CASSFDNSGNTIYF. Supplemented by reference TRBV28 and TRBJ1-3, the full variable domain reads DVKVTQSSRYLVKRTGEKVFLECVQDMDHENMFWYRQDPGLGLRLIYFSYDVKMKEKGDIPEGYSVSREKKERFSLILESASTNQTSMYLCASSFDNSGNTIYFGEGSWLTVV.

This clone has only a few counts. CDR3 protein: CASSQDGAGGYNEQFF. The CDR3 coding sequence is TGCGCCAGCAGCCAAGATGGAGCGGGAGGATACAATGAGCAGTTCTTC. V gene TRBV4-3 combines with J gene TRBJ2-1, with 9 bases identical to TRBD2. The V and J ends lost 0 bases and 4 bases, in that order; junction bases with no gene match: 4. From germline, CDR1 is LGHNA and CDR2 YSLEER. This CDR3 is built from 16 residues.

There are a few counts of this clone. The rearrangement links TRBV28 to TRBJ1-3; unclear D gene. In germline, CDR1 is MDHEN, CDR2 SYDVKM. V lost 4 bases and J 4 bases, leaving 8 bases between the germline ends. This CDR3 contains 13 residues. The CDR3 loop reads CASSSTEGNTIYF. CDR3 DNA sequence: TGTGCCAGCAGTTCGACTGAAGGAAACACCATATATTTT. The full variable domain, with the rest looked up from reference TRBV28 and TRBJ1-3, is DVKVTQSSRYLVKRTGEKVFLECVQDMDHENMFWYRQDPGLGLRLIYFSYDVKMKEKGDIPEGYSVSREKKERFSLILESASTNQTSMYLCASSSTEGNTIYFGEGSWLTVV.

This chain connects TRBV15 to TRBJ2-7, with a possible D match to TRBD2 (7 bases). The length of the CDR3 is 15 residues. The V gene lost 0 bases and the J gene lost 0 bases, with 9 bases spanning the gap. Germline V CDR1 and CDR2: LNHNV, YYDKDF (reference sequence). The CDR3 here is CATSRERGGSYEQYF. Here the CDR3 DNA reads TGTGCCACCAGCAGAGAAAGGGGGGGCTCCTACGAGCAGTACTTC. Full variable domain (missing parts from reference TRBV15 and TRBJ2-7): DAMVIQNPRYQVTQFGKPVTLSCSQTLNHNVMYWYQQKSSQAPKLLFHYYDKDFNNEADTPDNFQSRRPNTSFCFLDIRSPGLGDTAMYLCATSRERGGSYEQYFGPGTRLTVT.

The gene calls are TRBV29-1 and TRBJ2-1; TRBD2 matches 7 bases. Trimming removed 5 bases from V and 0 bases from J; junction bases left unmatched: 1. The CDR3 length is 13 residues. Germline V gene data show CDR1 as SQVTM and CDR2 as ANQGSEA. This CDR3 reads CSVQRGSYNEQFF. The CDR3 nucleotides are TGCAGCGTTCAGCGGGGCTCCTACAATGAGCAGTTCTTC.

V gene TRBV9 combines with J gene TRBJ1-5; 8 nucleotides agree with TRBD1. Germline CDR1 SGDLS, CDR2 YYNGEE. The CDR3 consists of 16 residues. V lost 2 bases and J lost 2; bases outside the gene matches: 6. CDR3 nucleotide sequence: TGTGCCAGCAGCGTCGGGACAGGCGTAGGCAATCAGCCCCAGCATTTT. This codes for CASSVGTGVGNQPQHF.

V and J are TRBV4-1 and TRBJ1-4; 8 nucleotides line up with TRBD1. V trimming: 3 bases; J trimming: 0 bases; junction bases outside the gene matches: 0. This CDR3 has 15 amino acids. The germline CDR1 and CDR2 sequences are MGHRA and YSYEKL. The CDR3 reads CASSQTGATNEKLFF. The CDR3 coding sequence is TGCGCCAGCAGCCAGACAGGGGCAACTAATGAAAAACTGTTTTTT.

This clone appeared a few times. The genes are TRBV7-9 and TRBJ2-5; TRBD1 matches 10 bases. With V trimmed by 3 bases and J by 3 bases, 1 base remained unmatched. The CDR3 has 14 amino acids. Per the germline V gene, CDR1 is SEHNR and CDR2 is FQNEAQ (reference sequence). CDR3 coding DNA: TGTGCCAGCAGCTTTGGGACAGGGGAAGAGACCCAGTACTTC. The encoded protein is CASSFGTGEETQYF.

CDR3 loop: CASSLEPREAFF. In DNA form, the CDR3 reads TGTGCCAGCAGTCTCGAACCCAGGGAAGCTTTCTTT. The chain carries TRBV28 and TRBJ1-1; D gene ambiguous. Germline values: CDR1 MDHEN, CDR2 SYDVKM. V gave up 5 bases and J gave up 8 bases, with 12 bases separating them. The CDR3 runs to 12 residues.

V is TRBV6-5 and J is TRBJ1-2; 9 bases agree with TRBD1. Per germline, CDR1 MNHEY and CDR2 SVGAGI. The V gene end was trimmed by 6 bases and the J gene end by 5 bases; junction bases not matched to a gene: 7. This CDR3 region has 14 residues. Here the CDR3 DNA reads TGTGCCAGCAGGGGGCGGACAGGGGAATATGGCTACACCTTC. It yields the protein CASRGRTGEYGYTF.

V is TRBV4-3 and J is TRBJ2-7; D is unclear. This CDR3 is built from 15 residues. Germline loops: CDR1 LGHNA, CDR2 YSLEER. Trimming pared 0 bases from V and 2 bases from J, leaving 11 bases between. The CDR3 spells CASSQEPFQTYEQYF. The CDR3 DNA reads as TGCGCCAGCAGCCAAGAACCCTTCCAGACCTACGAGCAGTACTTC.

CDR3 sequence reads: CASSPREVSYGYTF. The CDR3 DNA follows: TGTGCCAGCAGCCCCCGTGAGGTTAGCTATGGCTACACCTTC. The chain combines TRBV7-2 with TRBJ1-2; D not resolved. Trimming shortened V by 5 bases and J by 4 bases, and 14 bases separated the two germline ends. CDR1 SGHTA and CDR2 FQGNSA come from the germline V gene. This CDR3 region has 14 residues. Using reference TRBV7-2 and TRBJ1-2 for the parts outside the CDR3, the full variable domain is GAGVSQSPSNKVTEKGKDVELRCDPISGHTALYWYRQSLGQGLEFLIYFQGNSAPDKSGLPSDRFSAERTGGSVSTLTIQRTQQEDSAVYLCASSPREVSYGYTFGSGTRLTVV.

The chain employs TRBV19 and TRBJ2-7; 8 bases fit TRBD2. V trimming: 3 bases; J trimming: 3 bases; junction bases outside the gene matches: 13. The CDR3 loop spans 17 amino acids. Germline loops: CDR1 LNHDA, CDR2 SQIVND (reference sequence). DNA for the CDR3: TGTGCCAGTAGTATGAGCACCGGACTAGCCTGGGGCTACGAGCAGTACTTC. Amino acids: CASSMSTGLAWGYEQYF. Complete variable domain (other parts from reference TRBV19 and TRBJ2-7): DGGITQSPKYLFRKEGQNVTLSCEQNLNHDAMYWYRQDPGQGLRLIYYSQIVNDFQKGDIAEGYSVSREKKESFPLTVTSAQKNPTAFYLCASSMSTGLAWGYEQYFGPGTRLTVT.

This clone has only one observation. The chain couples TRBV27 to TRBJ2-7; 9 nucleotides agree with TRBD2. Germline V gene sequence: CDR1 MNHEY, CDR2 SMNVEV (reference sequence). The junction had 5 bases not matched to a gene; V was cut back by 5 bases and J by 0 bases. The CDR3 is made up of 15 amino acids. For the CDR3, the DNA is TGTGCCAGCAGTAGTCTAGCGGGGAGCTCCTACGAGCAGTACTTC. Translated, it gives CASSSLAGSSYEQYF.

The V call is TRBV11-3, the J call TRBJ2-1; 15 bases agree with TRBD2. Germline assignment: CDR1 SGHNT and CDR2 YENEEA. CDR3 size: 19 residues. The J segment lost 4 bases and the V segment lost 1 base, leaving 8 bases of the junction unmatched. The CDR3 loop is CASSLGAGLAGGIYNEQFF. The CDR3 nucleotides are TGTGCCAGCAGCTTAGGGGCGGGACTAGCGGGAGGTATTTACAATGAGCAGTTCTTC. The variable domain in full, with the rest retrieved from reference TRBV11-3 and TRBJ2-1, is EAGVVQSPRYKIIEKKQPVAFWCNPISGHNTLYWYLQNLGQGPELLIRYENEEAVDDSQLPKDRFSAERLKGVDSTLKIQPAELGDSAVYLCASSLGAGLAGGIYNEQFFGPGTRLTVL.

The J gene is TRBJ1-2, the V gene TRBV5-1; D not resolved. Per germline, CDR1 SGHRS and CDR2 YFSETQ. The CDR3 covers 14 residues. Trimming removed 0 bases from V and 7 bases from J, with 13 bases in between. CDR3 DNA sequence: TGCGCCAGCAGCTTGGAACCGGGGATAAGTGGCTACACCTTC. It encodes CASSLEPGISGYTF.